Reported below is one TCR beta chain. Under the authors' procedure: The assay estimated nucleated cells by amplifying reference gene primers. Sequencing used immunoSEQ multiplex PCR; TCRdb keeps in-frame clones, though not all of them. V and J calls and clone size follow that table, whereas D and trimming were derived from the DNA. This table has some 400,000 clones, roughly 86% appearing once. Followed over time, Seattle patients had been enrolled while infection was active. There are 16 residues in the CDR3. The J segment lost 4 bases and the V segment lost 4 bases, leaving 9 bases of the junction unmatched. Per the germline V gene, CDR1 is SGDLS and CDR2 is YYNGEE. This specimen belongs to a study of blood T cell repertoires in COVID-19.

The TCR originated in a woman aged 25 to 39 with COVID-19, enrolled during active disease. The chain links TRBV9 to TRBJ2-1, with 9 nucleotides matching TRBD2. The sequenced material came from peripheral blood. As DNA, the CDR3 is TGTGCCAGCAGCCCATGGGGGACTAGCAGTTACAATGAGCAGTTCTTC. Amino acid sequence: CASSPWGTSSYNEQFF.